The rows below give T cell receptor beta chains drawn from one sample of a study of CD8 T cells in ankylosing spondylitis. TCRdb fed the 5' RACE reads into MiXCR, producing one record per CDR3 protein. The table records 150,000 to 200,000 distinct CDR3 sequences, 10% to 15% of them present only once. Sequenced sample: blood, either unsorted or a sorted T cell fraction (not recorded which). Every receptor here comes from a female donor with ankylosing spondylitis or in good health (not recorded which). Each CDR3 is given with its conserved first and last residue. The order of the fields is V gene, clone size, D gene, J gene, CDR3 protein, CDR3 DNA. D genes are given only for firm matches. The size field is filled for only some rows; it gives once, few, many or a size class.

V gene: TRBV20-1; clone size: many; D gene: .; J gene: TRBJ1-4; CDR3 protein: CSVLRDTTNEKLFF; CDR3 DNA: TGCAGTGTTCTCCGGGACACAACTAATGAAAAACTGTTTTTT
V gene: TRBV20-1; clone size: many; D gene: TRBD2; J gene: TRBJ2-3; CDR3 protein: CSGRLAGERNTQYF; CDR3 DNA: TGCAGTGGAAGACTAGCGGGTGAGAGAAATACGCAGTATTTT
V gene: TRBV29-1; clone size: many; D gene: .; J gene: TRBJ1-3; CDR3 protein: CSVEEGRQGEFGNTIYF; CDR3 DNA: TGCAGCGTTGAAGAAGGGAGGCAGGGCGAGTTCGGAAACACCATATATTTT
V gene: TRBV24-1; clone size: .; D gene: .; J gene: TRBJ2-7; CDR3 protein: CATSDPAGGEQYF; CDR3 DNA: TGTGCCACCAGTGATCCCGCCGGGGGCGAGCAGTACTTC
V gene: TRBV28; clone size: many; D gene: .; J gene: TRBJ2-7; CDR3 protein: CASSSGIYEQYF; CDR3 DNA: TGTGCCAGCAGTTCCGGGATCTACGAGCAGTACTTC
V gene: TRBV20-1; clone size: .; D gene: TRBD2; J gene: TRBJ2-1; CDR3 protein: CSATLAGEVDEQFF; CDR3 DNA: TGCAGTGCAACACTAGCGGGAGAGGTCGATGAGCAGTTCTTC
V gene: TRBV9; clone size: .; D gene: TRBD2; J gene: TRBJ2-1; CDR3 protein: CASSVGLNNEQFF; CDR3 DNA: TGTGCCAGCAGCGTGGGACTAAACAATGAGCAGTTCTTC
V gene: TRBV20-1; clone size: many; D gene: TRBD2; J gene: TRBJ2-7; CDR3 protein: CSARGLAGGSYEQYF; CDR3 DNA: TGCAGTGCTAGAGGACTAGCGGGAGGCTCCTACGAGCAGTACTTC
V gene: TRBV5-4; clone size: few; D gene: TRBD1; J gene: TRBJ2-7; CDR3 protein: CASSLDPGGYEQYF; CDR3 DNA: TGTGCCAGCAGCTTGGATCCAGGGGGATACGAGCAGTACTTC
V gene: TRBV12-3/TRBV12-4; clone size: many; D gene: .; J gene: TRBJ1-4; CDR3 protein: CASSRTELGEKLFF; CDR3 DNA: TGTGCCAGCAGCCGGACAGAATTGGGCGAAAAACTGTTTTTT
V gene: TRBV30; clone size: many; D gene: TRBD2; J gene: TRBJ2-1; CDR3 protein: CAWTQTSGAYNEQFF; CDR3 DNA: TGTGCCTGGACTCAAACTAGCGGGGCCTACAATGAGCAGTTCTTC
V gene: TRBV5-1; clone size: .; D gene: .; J gene: TRBJ2-5; CDR3 protein: CASSQGRAETQYF; CDR3 DNA: TGCGCCAGCAGCCAGGGGAGGGCGGAGACCCAGTACTTC
V gene: TRBV20-1; clone size: few; D gene: .; J gene: TRBJ2-1; CDR3 protein: CSAREAGSSYNEQFF; CDR3 DNA: TGCAGTGCTAGAGAAGCGGGTAGCTCCTACAATGAGCAGTTCTTC
V gene: TRBV20-1; clone size: many; D gene: TRBD1; J gene: TRBJ1-6; CDR3 protein: CSAKKTGGNSPLHF; CDR3 DNA: TGCAGTGCTAAAAAGACAGGGGGAAATTCACCCCTCCACTTT
V gene: TRBV6-1; clone size: many; D gene: .; J gene: TRBJ2-2; CDR3 protein: CASRLDRTGELFF; CDR3 DNA: TGTGCCAGCAGGCTTGACAGGACCGGGGAGCTGTTTTTT
V gene: TRBV12-3/TRBV12-4; clone size: .; D gene: .; J gene: TRBJ1-2; CDR3 protein: CAGSLGQGGGYTF; CDR3 DNA: TGTGCCGGCAGTTTAGGGCAGGGAGGTGGCTACACCTTC
V gene: TRBV25-1; clone size: .; D gene: .; J gene: TRBJ2-1; CDR3 protein: CASREQVEQFF; CDR3 DNA: TGTGCCAGCAGGGAGCAGGTTGAGCAGTTCTTC
V gene: TRBV15; clone size: .; D gene: .; J gene: TRBJ1-4; CDR3 protein: CATSRDWQGTEKLFF; CDR3 DNA: TGTGCCACCAGCAGAGATTGGCAGGGTACTGAAAAACTGTTTTTT
V gene: TRBV5-1; clone size: many; D gene: TRBD1; J gene: TRBJ2-7; CDR3 protein: CASSYGTDSNYYEQYF; CDR3 DNA: TGCGCCAGCAGCTACGGGACAGATTCGAATTATTACGAGCAGTACTTC
V gene: TRBV7-2; clone size: .; D gene: .; J gene: TRBJ2-1; CDR3 protein: CASSYRVHEQFF; CDR3 DNA: TGTGCCAGCAGCTACAGGGTCCATGAGCAGTTCTTC
V gene: TRBV10-3; clone size: .; D gene: TRBD2; J gene: TRBJ2-1; CDR3 protein: CAIRGAGSSYNEQFF; CDR3 DNA: TGTGCCATCAGGGGAGCGGGGAGCTCCTACAATGAGCAGTTCTTC